This entry lists 25 T cell receptor beta chains sequenced from one sample in a study of blood T cell repertoires in COVID-19. Assay: immunoSEQ multiplex PCR; the TCRdb copy retains only in-frame clones and omits some. The sample lists about 190,000 clones, about 90% occurring once. Input material: peripheral blood. The receptors come from a man aged 45 to 65 with acute or convalescent COVID-19.

This chain links TRBV5-1 with TRBJ2-1; 8 bases agree with TRBD2. Germline V gene data show CDR1 as SGHRS and CDR2 as YFSETQ. Trimming at V came to 4 bases and at J to 4 bases, leaving 7 bases not matched to a gene. The CDR3 spans 15 residues. The CDR3 sequence: CASSDLAGTYNEQFF. In DNA, the CDR3 is TGCGCCAGCAGCGACTTAGCGGGGACATACAATGAGCAGTTCTTC.

This chain joins TRBV19 and TRBJ1-1; D is unclear. Deletions cut 5 bases from V and 11 bases from J, with 18 bases between. CDR1 and CDR2 (germline): LNHDA, SQIVND (reference sequence). This CDR3 contains 13 residues. The CDR3 bases are TGTGCCAGTAGTTACATTGACCGGGGTGGCGCTTTCTTT. It translates to CASSYIDRGGAFF. Filled out from reference TRBV19 and TRBJ1-1, the complete variable domain reads DGGITQSPKYLFRKEGQNVTLSCEQNLNHDAMYWYRQDPGQGLRLIYYSQIVNDFQKGDIAEGYSVSREKKESFPLTVTSAQKNPTAFYLCASSYIDRGGAFFGQGTRLTVV.

The rearrangement links TRBV5-6 to TRBJ2-2; 12 bases are a match to TRBD1. The CDR3 length is 18 residues. Trimming removed 0 bases from V and 4 bases from J; junction bases left unmatched: 7. CDR1 and CDR2 from the germline V gene are SGHDT and YYEEEE. The CDR3, as DNA: TGTGCCAGCAGCTTGGCGGCCGGGACAGGGGGCTTCACCGGGGAGCTGTTTTTT. This translates into CASSLAAGTGGFTGELFF.

The chain recombines TRBV27 with TRBJ1-6; 9 bases align to TRBD1. Per the germline V gene, CDR1 is MNHEY and CDR2 is SMNVEV (reference sequence). Trimming at V came to 7 bases and at J to 7 bases, leaving 8 bases not matched to a gene. This CDR3 spans 15 amino acids. The CDR3 DNA follows: TGTGCCAGCACTCTACTGACAGGGGGGAATTCACCCCTCCACTTT. It is translated as CASTLLTGGNSPLHF.

In this sample, this clone turned up a few times. J is TRBJ2-3 and V is TRBV14; 12 nucleotides align to TRBD2. The ends lost 3 bases at V and 4 bases at J; junction bases unmatched: 8. This CDR3 has 17 residues. The V gene's germline CDR1 is SGHDN and CDR2 FVKESK. The CDR3 DNA follows: TGTGCCAGCAGCCAGGGCGGGCTAGCGGGGGGGCCAGATACGCAGTATTTT. Its protein product is CASSQGGLAGGPDTQYF.

The chain is built from TRBV29-1 and TRBJ1-4; 10 positions agree with TRBD1. This CDR3 is built from 12 residues. J lost 6 bases, V lost 7 bases, and 2 bases had no gene match. Germline-derived CDR1 and CDR2 are SQVTM and ANQGSEA. CDR3 residues: CSGTGGDEKLFF. The DNA of the CDR3 is TGCAGCGGGACAGGGGGAGATGAAAAACTGTTTTTT.

The rearrangement uses TRBV10-3 and TRBJ2-7; D possibly corresponds to TRBD1 (5 bases). Per germline, CDR1 ENHRY and CDR2 SYGVKD. V dropped 3 bases and J dropped 2 bases, with 8 bases sitting between them. The CDR3 is 13 amino acids. CDR3 region: CAISEAGTYEQYF. For the CDR3, the DNA is TGTGCCATCAGTGAAGCAGGGACCTACGAGCAGTACTTC.

This chain connects TRBV6-2 or TRBV6-3 to TRBJ1-4, with 7 bases aligning to TRBD1. V was pared by 0 bases and J by 2 bases, with 0 bases of the junction left unmatched. The CDR3 extends over 15 amino acids. CDR1 and CDR2 from the germline V gene are MNHEY and SVGEGT. In DNA form, the CDR3 reads TGTGCCAGCAGTTACTCGACAGGGACTAATGAAAAACTGTTTTTT. Translating gives CASSYSTGTNEKLFF.

V gene TRBV5-4 combines with J gene TRBJ2-3, with 11 nucleotides matching TRBD2. There are 17 residues in the CDR3. The germline V gene has CDR1 SGHNT and CDR2 YYREEE (reference sequence). The ends lost 1 base at V and 3 bases at J; junction bases unmatched: 7. The CDR3, as DNA: TGTGCCAGCAGCTTGTATAGCGGGGGGGCTAATACAGATACGCAGTATTTT. It codes for CASSLYSGGANTDTQYF.

V is TRBV7-2 and J is TRBJ2-1, with a weak D call TRBD1 (5 bases). From germline, CDR1 is SGHTA and CDR2 FQGNSA. CDR3 length equals 17 residues. Trimming took off 5 bases at V and 5 bases at J, with 22 bases between the two ends. CDR3 sequence reads: CASSPRTTGNGHNEQFF. CDR3 coding DNA: TGTGCCAGCAGCCCACGGACAACAGGAAATGGGCACAATGAGCAGTTCTTC.

The V gene is TRBV9, the J gene TRBJ2-5, with 7 bases identical to TRBD2. CDR1 and CDR2 from the germline V gene are SGDLS and YYNGEE. The CDR3 is 16 residues long. V lost 0 bases to trimming and J lost 0 bases; unmatched junction nucleotides: 5. CDR3 amino acids: CASSVEGRGYQETQYF. The DNA for the CDR3 is TGTGCCAGCAGCGTAGAGGGGAGGGGTTACCAAGAGACCCAGTACTTC. Together with reference TRBV9 and TRBJ2-5, the CDR3 gives the full variable domain: DSGVTQTPKHLITATGQRVTLRCSPRSGDLSVYWYQQSLDQGLQFLIQYYNGEERAKGNILERFSAQQFPDLHSELNLSSLELGDSALYFCASSVEGRGYQETQYFGPGTRLLVL.

The gene calls are TRBV5-5 and TRBJ1-3; 8 nucleotides match TRBD1. CDR1 SGHKS and CDR2 YYEKEE come from the germline V gene (reference sequence). Trimming cost V 1 base and J 7 bases; bases outside gene matches: 7. This CDR3 has 15 amino acids. The CDR3 DNA follows: TGTGCCAGCAGCTTGTTCCAGGGGGCGGTTAACACCATATATTTT. It codes for CASSLFQGAVNTIYF.

The rearrangement joins TRBV4-1 to TRBJ2-2, with 7 bases matching TRBD2. V gave up 4 bases and J gave up 3 bases; unmatched junction bases: 8. The CDR3 is made up of 16 amino acids. The germline V gene has CDR1 MGHRA and CDR2 YSYEKL. CDR3 DNA sequence: TGCGCCAGCAGCCTCTCGGGGGGAATCGACACCGGGGAGCTGTTTTTT. Translating it yields CASSLSGGIDTGELFF.

This clone was observed once. The junction and the germline gene differ at one end; a read error may be behind it. The rearrangement joins TRBV7-7 to TRBJ2-1; 11 positions agree with TRBD2. Germline V gene sequence: CDR1 SSHAT, CDR2 FNYEAQ (reference sequence). The CDR3 is 18 residues long. The CDR3 is CASSYSPGTSGGGDEQFF. The CDR3 DNA sequence: TGTGCTAGCAGCTACAGCCCGGGAACTAGCGGGGGAGGCGATGAGCAGTTCTTC.

Only one count was recorded for this clone. The chain combines TRBV29-1 with TRBJ2-5; tentatively, D is TRBD2 (6 bases). The CDR3 is made up of 13 amino acids. Trimming cost V 7 bases and J 4 bases, with 16 bases left between them. Germline CDR1 is SQVTM and CDR2 is ANQGSEA. CDR3 in amino acids: CSARRGVGETQYF. For the CDR3, the DNA is TGCAGCGCGCGGAGGGGTGTGGGAGAGACCCAGTACTTC.

This chain uses TRBV7-2 with TRBJ2-7; tentative D call: TRBD2 (6 bases). The CDR3 extends over 13 amino acids. The V end was cut by 6 bases, the J end by 2 bases, with 11 bases between. Germline lookup yields CDR1 SGHTA and CDR2 FQGNSA. The CDR3: CASSRESTYEQYF. The DNA for the CDR3 is TGTGCCAGCAGTCGGGAGTCTACCTACGAGCAGTACTTC.

The chain couples TRBV28 to TRBJ2-7, with TRBD2 matching over 8 bases. J was trimmed by 3 bases and V by 4 bases; bases with no gene match: 11. Per germline, CDR1 MDHEN and CDR2 SYDVKM. The length of the CDR3 is 16 residues. CDR3 coding DNA: TGTGCCAGCAGTTCCCCCGGGAGCGGGAGTTTCTACGAGCAGTACTTC. Translating gives CASSSPGSGSFYEQYF.

A remark on this clone: The junction departs from germline at one end; a sequencing error may be responsible. The chain employs TRBV28 and TRBJ1-1; 7 bases are shared with TRBD1. The CDR3 has 14 residues. CDR1 is MDHEN and CDR2 is SYDVKM in the germline V gene. In DNA, the CDR3 is TGTGCCACCAGTTTAGGGGGCCGAAGCACTGAAGCTTTCTTT. Encoded protein: CATSLGGRSTEAFF.

This rearrangement joins TRBV27 to TRBJ1-2; 9 positions match TRBD1. The CDR3 sequence is 17 residues long. Germline assignment: CDR1 MNHEY and CDR2 SMNVEV (reference sequence). J was trimmed by 4 bases and V by 2 bases; bases with no gene match: 11. CDR3 DNA: TGTGCCAGCAGTTTAAACCCCCTCATGACAGGGGGCTATGGCTACACCTTC. Its protein is CASSLNPLMTGGYGYTF.

V usage is TRBV27 and J usage is TRBJ2-2; TRBD1 might be the D (6 bases). Trimming took 8 bases from V and 3 from J, leaving 7 bases between them. This CDR3 has 12 amino acids. Per germline, CDR1 MNHEY and CDR2 SMNVEV (reference sequence). CDR3 nucleotide sequence: TGTGCCAGCCAGGGGTACACCGGGGAGCTGTTTTTT. This gives the protein CASQGYTGELFF.

CDR3 nucleotides: TGTGCCAGCTCACCCTTAGAGGCGAGCACAGATACGCAGTATTTT. It specifies CASSPLEASTDTQYF. V gene TRBV18 combines with J gene TRBJ2-3, with D unresolved. V was shortened by 3 bases and J by 0 bases, with 10 bases between the two germline ends. Germline V CDR1 and CDR2: KGHSH, LQKENI. The CDR3 is made up of 15 amino acids.

This chain connects TRBV7-9 to TRBJ2-2, with 9 bases fitting TRBD1. Germline CDR1 SEHNR, CDR2 FQNEAQ (reference sequence). J was trimmed by 2 bases and V by 3 bases; bases with no gene match: 4. The CDR3 covers 16 residues. CDR3 region: CASSFQGQGNTGELFF. CDR3 nucleotides: TGTGCCAGCAGCTTTCAGGGACAGGGTAACACCGGGGAGCTGTTTTTT.

This clone was counted a single time. This chain joins TRBV6-5 and TRBJ2-2; D is perhaps TRBD2 (5 bases). Trimming stripped 0 bases from V and 4 bases from J, with 9 bases between. Germline V lookup: CDR1 MNHEY, CDR2 SVGAGI. The CDR3 is 15 residues long. This chain's CDR3 is CASSYSARGTGELFF. In DNA, the CDR3 is TGTGCCAGCAGTTACTCAGCCCGGGGCACCGGGGAGCTGTTTTTT.

The V call is TRBV30, the J call TRBJ2-1; 8 bases agree with TRBD2. This CDR3 spans 15 amino acids. Trimming cost V 5 bases and J 5 bases; bases outside gene matches: 11. The V gene's germline CDR1 is GTSNPN and CDR2 SVGIG (reference sequence). The CDR3 loop is CAWSLGTSGNNEQFF. The CDR3 DNA reads as TGTGCCTGGTCGCTCGGGACTAGTGGCAACAATGAGCAGTTCTTC.

The chain combines TRBV23-1 with TRBJ2-2; D not certain. TRBV23-1 is designated an ORF whose function remains uncertain. This CDR3 is 14 amino acids long. V lost 2 bases to trimming and J lost 2 bases, with 6 bases between them. CDR3 sequence reads: CASSQGPNTGELFF. The CDR3 coding sequence is TGCGCCAGCAGTCAAGGCCCTAACACCGGGGAGCTGTTTTTT.